Listed here are 30 T cell receptor beta chains from one sample, sequenced in a study of OX40 agonist ivuxolimab in advanced cancers. TCRdb's table, derived via immunoSEQ multiplex PCR, lists solely in-frame clones and lacks some. The sample contains 45,000 to 55,000 clones, under 90% of which appear only once. This specimen was CD4+ or CD8+ T cells sorted from blood, taken in a trial of the OX40 agonist ivuxolimab. All receptors come from an adult with an advanced solid tumor such as melanoma, head and neck, liver or kidney cancer.

The chain uses TRBV7-2 and TRBJ1-1; D is perhaps TRBD1 (5 bases). The V gene's germline CDR1 is SGHTA and CDR2 FQGNSA. This CDR3 comprises 15 residues. The germline V and J ends were trimmed by 5 bases and 1 base, with 14 bases remaining between them. CDR3 amino acids: CASSGPRQGNTEAFF. CDR3 nucleotide sequence: TGTGCCAGCAGCGGGCCAAGGCAGGGGAACACTGAAGCTTTCTTT.

This clone was seen a handful of times. J is TRBJ2-1 and V is TRBV2; 8 positions agree with TRBD2. This CDR3 has 14 amino acids. Per the germline V gene, CDR1 is SNHLY and CDR2 is FYNNEI. Unmatched junction bases numbered 4, after V lost 4 bases and J lost 5 bases. This CDR3 is CASSVQLADNEQFF. In DNA, the CDR3 is TGTGCCAGCAGTGTCCAACTAGCGGACAATGAGCAGTTCTTC. The complete variable domain, with remaining parts taken from reference TRBV2 and TRBJ2-1, reads EPEVTQTPSHQVTQMGQEVILRCVPISNHLYFYWYRQILGQKVEFLVSFYNNEISEKSEIFDDQFSVERPDGSNFTLKIRSTKLEDSAMYFCASSVQLADNEQFFGPGTRLTVL.

V is TRBV4-1 and J is TRBJ2-6, with a possible D match to TRBD1 (6 bases). The V gene's germline CDR1 is MGHRA and CDR2 YSYEKL. The CDR3 length is 16 residues. Trimming took off 4 bases at V and 1 base at J, with 11 bases between the two ends. The CDR3 loop is CASSRQQGSGANVLTF. The CDR3 nucleotides read TGCGCCAGCAGCCGTCAACAGGGTTCTGGGGCCAACGTCCTGACTTTC.

V and J are TRBV5-4 and TRBJ2-3; D uncertain. The V end was cut by 6 bases, the J end by 1 base, with 12 bases between. The CDR3 has 14 residues. Germline-derived CDR1 and CDR2 are SGHNT and YYREEE (reference sequence). The CDR3 protein is CASNLARGTDTQYF. CDR3 DNA sequence: TGTGCCAGCAACCTCGCAAGGGGCACAGATACGCAGTATTTT.

This sequence joins TRBV7-2 and TRBJ1-1; unclear D gene. Trimming pared 1 base from V and 5 bases from J, leaving 8 bases between. Germline-derived CDR1 and CDR2 are SGHTA and FQGNSA. This CDR3 spans 13 amino acids. CDR3 protein: CASSLVKKTEAFF. The CDR3 DNA reads TGTGCCAGCAGCTTAGTGAAGAAGACTGAAGCTTTCTTT.

The chain links TRBV9 to TRBJ2-3, with TRBD2 matching over 15 bases. The V gene's germline CDR1 is SGDLS and CDR2 YYNGEE. J was trimmed by 1 base and V by 4 bases; bases with no gene match: 7. The CDR3 runs to 18 residues. The CDR3 region is CASSLGLAGGIGTDTQYF. CDR3 coding DNA: TGTGCCAGCAGCTTGGGACTAGCGGGAGGAATTGGCACAGATACGCAGTATTTT.

This chain uses TRBV28 with TRBJ2-1, with TRBD2 matching over 8 bases. The V gene's germline CDR1 is MDHEN and CDR2 SYDVKM. V trimming: 1 base; J trimming: 6 bases; junction bases outside the gene matches: 14. This CDR3 is built from 18 residues. CDR3 in amino acids: CASSLYNLAGFGGNEQFF. CDR3 bases: TGTGCCAGCAGTTTATACAACCTAGCGGGTTTTGGAGGCAATGAGCAGTTCTTC.

J is TRBJ2-3 and V is TRBV7-8; no definite D call. Between the trimmed V and J ends, which lost 4 bases and 4 bases, there was a span of 21 bases. Looked up from germline, CDR1 is SGHVS and CDR2 is FQNEAQ. CDR3 size: 17 residues. This CDR3 reads CASSSRPIGSRADTQYF. The CDR3 DNA reads as TGTGCCAGCAGCTCGCGTCCCATAGGTTCTAGGGCAGATACGCAGTATTTT.

This sequence joins TRBV18 and TRBJ2-5; D unclear. CDR3 size: 13 residues. The V end was cut by 3 bases, the J end by 3 bases, with 8 bases between. Germline V lookup: CDR1 KGHSH, CDR2 LQKENI. CDR3 protein: CASSPQREETQYF. The CDR3 DNA follows: TGTGCCAGCTCACCCCAGCGTGAAGAGACCCAGTACTTC.

V usage is TRBV27 and J usage is TRBJ2-3, with 10 bases matching TRBD2. The V gene's germline CDR1 is MNHEY and CDR2 SMNVEV (reference sequence). With V trimmed by 2 bases and J by 1 base, 0 bases remained unmatched. This CDR3 spans 15 amino acids. The chain's CDR3 is CASSLGTSGTDTQYF. The DNA of the CDR3 is TGTGCCAGCAGTTTAGGGACTAGCGGCACAGATACGCAGTATTTT.

The rearrangement links TRBV7-2 to TRBJ2-3, with D hard to call. From germline, CDR1 is SGHTA and CDR2 FQGNSA. The V end was cut by 3 bases, the J end by 1 base, with 5 bases between. This CDR3 has 13 amino acids. Written as DNA, the CDR3 is TGTGCCAGCAGCTTTCCCGGCACAGATACGCAGTATTTT. Encoded protein: CASSFPGTDTQYF.

The V gene is TRBV7-2, the J gene TRBJ2-1; D is uncertain. The CDR3 totals 15 residues. V lost 2 bases, J lost 9 bases, and 17 bases lay in between. Germline CDR1 and CDR2: SGHTA and FQGNSA. DNA for the CDR3: TGTGCCAGCAGCTTATACGGTGATTATGATACTGAGCAGTTCTTC. Its translation is CASSLYGDYDTEQFF.

V gene TRBV9 combines with J gene TRBJ2-5; D may be TRBD2 (6 bases). This CDR3 region has 16 residues. The germline gives CDR1 SGDLS, CDR2 YYNGEE. V was cut by 4 bases and J by 4 bases, with 20 bases left in between. As DNA, the CDR3 is TGTGCCAGCAGCTCCTGGGGGAACGCCGGGGGAGAGACCCAGTACTTC. Protein: CASSSWGNAGGETQYF. The whole variable domain, filled in from reference TRBV9 and TRBJ2-5, reads DSGVTQTPKHLITATGQRVTLRCSPRSGDLSVYWYQQSLDQGLQFLIQYYNGEERAKGNILERFSAQQFPDLHSELNLSSLELGDSALYFCASSSWGNAGGETQYFGPGTRLLVL.

This clone was observed a handful of times. This chain joins TRBV10-3 and TRBJ1-2; D is possibly TRBD1 (6 bases). The CDR3 contains 17 residues. Germline loops: CDR1 ENHRY, CDR2 SYGVKD. V was shortened by 0 bases and J by 4 bases, with 18 bases between the two germline ends. CDR3 amino acids: CAISESGGEASSYGYTF. The CDR3, as DNA: TGTGCCATCAGTGAGTCAGGGGGGGAAGCTAGCTCCTATGGCTACACCTTC.

This clone is labeled as medium-sized. The V gene is TRBV30, the J gene TRBJ1-4, with no clear D. The CDR3 is 14 residues long. CDR1 GTSNPN and CDR2 SVGIG come from the germline V gene (reference sequence). Trimming left V 2 bases short and J 0 bases short, with 7 bases between. In nucleotides, the CDR3 is TGTGCCTGGAGTCGGAGTGCAACTAATGAAAAACTGTTTTTT. Translated, it gives CAWSRSATNEKLFF.

On this clone: One junction end does not reproduce the germline sequence, and a read error may be involved. V usage is TRBV5-6 and J usage is TRBJ2-7; weak D call: TRBD1 (6 bases). Looked up from germline, CDR1 is SGHDT and CDR2 is YYEEEE. The CDR3 spans 11 residues. The CDR3 nucleotides are TGTGCCAGCAGCGAAACAGGGCTGGAGGACTTC. This gives the protein CASSETGLEDF.

The J gene is TRBJ2-2, the V gene TRBV9; D gene uncertain. The CDR3 is 14 residues long. CDR1 and CDR2 from the germline V gene are SGDLS and YYNGEE. V lost 4 bases and J lost 6, with 13 bases in between. The CDR3 loop reads CASSSHGVSGELFF. CDR3 nucleotide sequence: TGTGCCAGCAGCTCCCATGGGGTATCCGGGGAGCTGTTTTTT.

V usage is TRBV16 and J usage is TRBJ2-5; tentatively, D is TRBD1 or TRBD2 (6 bases each). CDR3 length: 15 amino acids. V lost 5 bases to trimming and J lost 1 base, with 14 bases between them. Germline CDR1 reads KGHSY; CDR2 reads FQNENV. The CDR3 bases are TGTGCCAGCAGCGACCGGGGGCAATCCCAAGAGACCCAGTACTTC. This codes for CASSDRGQSQETQYF.

V gene TRBV6-6 combines with J gene TRBJ1-1; 7 bases are a match to TRBD1. Looked up from germline, CDR1 is MNHNY and CDR2 is SVGAGI (reference sequence). The CDR3 is 16 amino acids. J gave up 0 bases and V 3 bases, and 7 bases lay outside the gene matches. This CDR3 reads CASSYPMTGLNTEAFF. The CDR3 DNA is TGTGCCAGCAGTTATCCGATGACAGGGCTGAACACTGAAGCTTTCTTT.

This rearrangement joins TRBV20-1 to TRBJ2-1, with unresolved D. V was cut by 5 bases and J by 5 bases, with 4 bases left in between. The CDR3 covers 10 residues. CDR1 is DFQATT, CDR2 SNEGSKA, per germline (reference sequence). CDR3 sequence (DNA): TGCAGTGCTCCCAACAATGAGCAGTTCTTC. Encoded protein: CSAPNNEQFF.

J is TRBJ2-3 and V is TRBV19; D perhaps matches TRBD2 (6 bases). The CDR3 extends over 16 amino acids. V was cut by 3 bases and J by 0 bases, with 13 bases left in between. The germline gives CDR1 LNHDA, CDR2 SQIVND (reference sequence). In DNA form, the CDR3 reads TGTGCCAGTAGTATCTCACGGGACTCAAGCACAGATACGCAGTATTTT. Translated, it gives CASSISRDSSTDTQYF.

The genes are TRBV6-6 and TRBJ2-4; D might be TRBD1 or TRBD2, each matching 5 bases. Trimming pared 6 bases from V and 3 bases from J, leaving 15 bases between. This CDR3 has 15 amino acids. Per the germline V gene, CDR1 is MNHNY and CDR2 is SVGAGI (reference sequence). The chain's CDR3 is CASSRFGGDKNIQYF. Written as DNA, the CDR3 is TGTGCCAGCAGCCGATTTGGGGGAGACAAAAACATTCAGTACTTC.

This chain links TRBV21-1 with TRBJ2-1; the DNA was not compared with TRBD2, the D call given in the table. TRBV21-1 is classified as a pseudogene. The CDR3 has 19 amino acids. This CDR3 is CASSKAGRLAGPLYNEQFF. The CDR3 bases are TGTGCCAGCAGCAAAGCGGGGAGGCTAGCGGGACCTCTTTACAATGAGCAGTTCTTC.

This clone turned up a few times. The chain employs TRBV7-2 and TRBJ1-5; no clear D gene. CDR3 length: 13 amino acids. Trimming removed 5 bases at V and 5 bases at J, with 10 bases between. Germline V gives CDR1 SGHTA, CDR2 FQGNSA. The CDR3 spells CASSLLADQPQHF. The CDR3 DNA reads TGTGCCAGCAGCCTGTTGGCGGATCAGCCCCAGCATTTT.

CDR3 residues: CASSPMGLADYNEQFF. In DNA form, the CDR3 reads TGCGCCAGCAGCCCGATGGGACTAGCGGACTACAATGAGCAGTTCTTC. The gene calls are TRBV4-3 and TRBJ2-1; 11 bases align to TRBD2. Germline V gene data show CDR1 as LGHNA and CDR2 as YSLEER. The CDR3 has 16 amino acids. Trimming at V came to 4 bases and at J to 3 bases, leaving 5 bases not matched to a gene.

This clone was recorded once. V and J are TRBV19 and TRBJ2-5; D not resolved. This CDR3 comprises 11 residues. The V and J ends lost 6 bases and 1 base respectively, with 3 bases between them. Germline V gene lookup returns CDR1 LNHDA and CDR2 SQIVND (reference sequence). In nucleotides, the CDR3 is TGTGCCAGTAGGGCCCAAGAGACCCAGTACTTC. This translates into CASRAQETQYF. Based on the CDR3 plus reference TRBV19 and TRBJ2-5, the full variable domain is DGGITQSPKYLFRKEGQNVTLSCEQNLNHDAMYWYRQDPGQGLRLIYYSQIVNDFQKGDIAEGYSVSREKKESFPLTVTSAQKNPTAFYLCASRAQETQYFGPGTRLLVL.

The chain joins TRBV2 to TRBJ2-5; D ambiguous. Trimming shortened V by 7 bases and J by 5 bases, and 8 bases separated the two germline ends. This CDR3 region has 11 residues. The V gene's germline CDR1 is SNHLY and CDR2 FYNNEI. The DNA for the CDR3 is TGTGCCAGCAATCGTATGGAGACCCAGTACTTC. It translates to CASNRMETQYF.

The genes are TRBV7-2 and TRBJ1-2; 10 bases match TRBD1. Germline V gives CDR1 SGHTA, CDR2 FQGNSA. The V gene end was trimmed by 5 bases and the J gene end by 8 bases; junction bases not matched to a gene: 11. The CDR3 extends over 15 amino acids. CDR3 DNA sequence: TGTGCCAGCAGCCCCCCGGGACAGGGGTTTAGAGGCTACACCTTC. Its translation is CASSPPGQGFRGYTF.

This chain joins TRBV19 and TRBJ1-5; D gene uncertain. Trimming pared 7 bases from V and 0 bases from J, leaving 13 bases between. This CDR3 has 15 amino acids. Germline values: CDR1 LNHDA, CDR2 SQIVND (reference sequence). CDR3 bases: TGTGCCAGTATCCGAGCGGGTAATAGCAATCAGCCCCAGCATTTT. It encodes CASIRAGNSNQPQHF.

V and J are TRBV10-3 and TRBJ2-2; 11 nucleotides align to TRBD2. The ends lost 11 bases at V and 3 bases at J; junction bases unmatched: 5. The germline CDR1 and CDR2 sequences are ENHRY and SYGVKD. This CDR3 is 14 amino acids long. The DNA of the CDR3 is TGTGCCGTGGGACTAGCGGAACACACCGGGGAGCTGTTTTTT. It specifies CAVGLAEHTGELFF.